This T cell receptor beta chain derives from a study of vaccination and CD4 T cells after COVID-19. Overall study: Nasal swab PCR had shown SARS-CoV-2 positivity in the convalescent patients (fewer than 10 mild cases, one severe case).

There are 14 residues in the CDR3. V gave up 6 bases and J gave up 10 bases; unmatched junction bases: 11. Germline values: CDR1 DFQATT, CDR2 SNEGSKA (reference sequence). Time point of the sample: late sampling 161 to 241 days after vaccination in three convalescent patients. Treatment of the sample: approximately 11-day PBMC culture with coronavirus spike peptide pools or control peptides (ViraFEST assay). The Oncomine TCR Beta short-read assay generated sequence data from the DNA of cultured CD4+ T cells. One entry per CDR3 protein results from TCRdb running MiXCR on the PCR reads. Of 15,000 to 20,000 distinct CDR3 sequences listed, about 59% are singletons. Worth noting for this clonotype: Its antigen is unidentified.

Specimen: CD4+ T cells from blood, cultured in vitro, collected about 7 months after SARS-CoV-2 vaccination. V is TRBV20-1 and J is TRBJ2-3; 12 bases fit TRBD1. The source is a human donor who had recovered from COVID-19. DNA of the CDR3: TGCAGTGCAGTCTTCGGGACAGGGGGCTACGCGCAGTATTTT. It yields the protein CSAVFGTGGYAQYF.